This T cell receptor (beta chain) was found in a study of Graves' ophthalmopathy and Graves' hyperthyroidism. This CDR3 is built from 14 residues. Germline lookup yields CDR1 MNHEY and CDR2 SVGEGT. Trimming pared 2 bases from V and 1 base from J, leaving 8 bases between. RNA served as the template for amplifying TCR beta CDR3 regions. The first-round RT-PCR employed HTBI primers together with the Qiagen OneStep RT-PCR kit. A multiplex PCR was then performed as the second round. One entry per CDR3 protein results from TCRdb running MiXCR on the multiplex PCR reads. This sample has hundreds of thousands of distinct CDR3 sequences, with about 20% found just once. General study results and limits: Ophthalmopathy progression prediction by the model yielded a sensitivity of about 70% and a specificity of approximately 77%.

There are many counts of this clonotype. Its antigen is unidentified. Ages of hyperthyroidism patients ran from 18 to 65, and their diagnoses were new, under 2 months' duration. Other autoimmune diseases, uncontrolled infections, pregnancy or lactation led to the exclusion of patients. The sequence was obtained from a woman aged 18-30 years with stable Graves' hyperthyroidism. Some clones in this sample may be carry-over from other donors' samples. This sequence joins TRBV6-2 or TRBV6-3 and TRBJ1-1; the D gene is possibly TRBD1 (5 bases). The sample consisted of peripheral blood. CDR3 sequence (DNA): TGTGCCAGCAGTTACCTGGACAAGAACACTGAAGCTTTCTTT. It is translated as CASSYLDKNTEAFF.